Listed below are T cell receptor beta chains from one sample, sequenced in a study of Graves' ophthalmopathy and Graves' hyperthyroidism. Using its own MiXCR run on the multiplex PCR reads, TCRdb lists one record per CDR3 protein. The sample holds roughly 400,000 distinct CDR3 sequences, just over 15% seen once. Input material: peripheral blood. The origin of the receptors is a woman aged 18-29 years with stable Graves' hyperthyroidism. CDR3s include the opening cysteine and the closing phenylalanine or tryptophan. Each record gives: CDR3 protein, CDR3 DNA, D gene, J gene, V gene, clone size. The D gene is left open where the match is weak. Some rows mark clone size as missing; the rest say once, few, many or name a class of expanded clone.

cdr3_aa: CASRLGQDGAEAFF
cdr3_nt: TGTGCCAGCAGACTAGGACAGGACGGAGCTGAAGCTTTCTTT
d_call: TRBD1
j_call: TRBJ1-1
v_call: TRBV28
clone_size: .

cdr3_aa: CASSYRLAGANTGELFF
cdr3_nt: TGTGCCAGCAGTTACCGGCTAGCGGGGGCCAACACCGGGGAGCTGTTTTTT
d_call: TRBD2
j_call: TRBJ2-2
v_call: TRBV6-2/TRBV6-3
clone_size: .

cdr3_aa: CASSQRGTDQPQHF
cdr3_nt: TGTGCCAGCAGCCAACGGGGGACAGACCAGCCCCAGCATTTT
d_call: TRBD1
j_call: TRBJ1-5
v_call: TRBV3-1
clone_size: many

cdr3_aa: CASSYSGQGTMNTEAFF
cdr3_nt: TGTGCCAGCAGTTACTCGGGACAGGGCACAATGAACACTGAAGCTTTCTTT
d_call: TRBD1
j_call: TRBJ1-1
v_call: TRBV6-5
clone_size: many

cdr3_aa: CASSAAGHTEAFF
cdr3_nt: TGTGCCAGCAGCGCTGCCGGGCACACTGAAGCTTTCTTT
d_call: .
j_call: TRBJ1-1
v_call: TRBV5-6
clone_size: many

cdr3_aa: CSVQGQPDTEAFF
cdr3_nt: TGCAGCGTTCAGGGACAGCCCGATACTGAAGCTTTCTTT
d_call: TRBD1
j_call: TRBJ1-1
v_call: TRBV29-1
clone_size: many

cdr3_aa: CASSILGQGPTRGLFF
cdr3_nt: TGTGCCAGTAGTATATTGGGTCAGGGGCCTACCCGGGGGCTGTTTTTT
d_call: .
j_call: TRBJ2-2
v_call: TRBV19
clone_size: few

cdr3_aa: CASSNLAGVNTGELFF
cdr3_nt: TGTGCCAGTAGTAATCTAGCGGGGGTGAACACCGGGGAGCTGTTTTTT
d_call: TRBD2
j_call: TRBJ2-2
v_call: TRBV19
clone_size: few

cdr3_aa: CSVGARLSYEQYF
cdr3_nt: TGCAGCGTTGGCGCCAGGCTATCCTACGAGCAGTACTTC
d_call: .
j_call: TRBJ2-7
v_call: TRBV29-1
clone_size: many

cdr3_aa: CASSWDLSQPQHF
cdr3_nt: TGTGCCAGCAGTTGGGACCTTTCCCAGCCCCAGCATTTT
d_call: .
j_call: TRBJ1-5
v_call: TRBV2
clone_size: many

cdr3_aa: CASSEALGRRNTIYF
cdr3_nt: TGTGCCAGCAGTGAAGCGCTGGGTCGGCGAAACACCATATATTTT
d_call: .
j_call: TRBJ1-3
v_call: TRBV2
clone_size: .

cdr3_aa: CAIGAFGTGFIGELFF
cdr3_nt: TGTGCCATCGGTGCCTTCGGGACAGGGTTCATCGGGGAGCTGTTTTTT
d_call: TRBD1
j_call: TRBJ2-2
v_call: TRBV10-3
clone_size: .

cdr3_aa: CASSVQGGETQYF
cdr3_nt: TGTGCCAGCAGTGTCCAGGGAGGAGAGACCCAGTACTTC
d_call: .
j_call: TRBJ2-5
v_call: TRBV6-1
clone_size: many

cdr3_aa: CASSERQVSNEQYF
cdr3_nt: TGTGCCAGCAGTGAACGACAGGTATCCAACGAGCAGTACTTC
d_call: .
j_call: TRBJ2-7
v_call: TRBV6-1
clone_size: .

cdr3_aa: CASSELWTGTNYGYTF
cdr3_nt: TGTGCCAGCAGTGAATTGTGGACAGGGACTAACTATGGCTACACCTTC
d_call: TRBD1
j_call: TRBJ1-2
v_call: TRBV6-1
clone_size: many

cdr3_aa: CATSDLRGYGYTF
cdr3_nt: TGTGCCACCAGTGATTTAAGGGGCTATGGCTACACCTTC
d_call: .
j_call: TRBJ1-2
v_call: TRBV24-1
clone_size: many

cdr3_aa: CASSLGVANSPLHF
cdr3_nt: TGTGCCAGCAGCTTAGGGGTTGCTAATTCACCCCTCCACTTT
d_call: .
j_call: TRBJ1-6
v_call: TRBV11-2
clone_size: many

cdr3_aa: CASSFSGEEYYGYTF
cdr3_nt: TGTGCCAGCAGTTTTTCGGGGGAGGAGTACTATGGCTACACCTTC
d_call: .
j_call: TRBJ1-2
v_call: TRBV27
clone_size: many

cdr3_aa: CATSDLSTGIQETQYF
cdr3_nt: TGTGCCACCAGTGATTTGTCGACAGGGATACAAGAGACCCAGTACTTC
d_call: TRBD1
j_call: TRBJ2-5
v_call: TRBV24-1
clone_size: many

cdr3_aa: CASSLAGGLGNTIYF
cdr3_nt: TGTGCCAGCAGCTTAGCGGGGGGTCTCGGAAACACCATATATTTT
d_call: .
j_call: TRBJ1-3
v_call: TRBV7-8
clone_size: many

cdr3_aa: CAITWDTNTGELFF
cdr3_nt: TGTGCCATCACCTGGGACACTAACACCGGGGAGCTGTTTTTT
d_call: .
j_call: TRBJ2-2
v_call: TRBV10-3
clone_size: .

cdr3_aa: CASRSQGSPLHF
cdr3_nt: TGCGCCAGCAGATCGCAGGGTTCACCCCTCCACTTT
d_call: .
j_call: TRBJ1-6
v_call: TRBV5-1
clone_size: few